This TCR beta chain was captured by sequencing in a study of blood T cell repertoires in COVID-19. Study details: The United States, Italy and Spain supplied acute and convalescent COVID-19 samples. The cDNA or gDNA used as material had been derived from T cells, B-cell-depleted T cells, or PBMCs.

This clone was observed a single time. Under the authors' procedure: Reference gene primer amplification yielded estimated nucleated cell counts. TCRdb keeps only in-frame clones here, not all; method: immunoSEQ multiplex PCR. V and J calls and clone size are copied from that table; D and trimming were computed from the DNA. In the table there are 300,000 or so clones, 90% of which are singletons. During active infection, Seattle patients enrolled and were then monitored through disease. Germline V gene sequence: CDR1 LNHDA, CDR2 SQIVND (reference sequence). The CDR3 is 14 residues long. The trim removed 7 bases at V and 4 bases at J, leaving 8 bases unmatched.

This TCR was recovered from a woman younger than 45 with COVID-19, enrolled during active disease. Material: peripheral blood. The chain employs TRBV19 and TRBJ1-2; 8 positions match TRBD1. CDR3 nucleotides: TGTGCCAGTATCGGTCAGGGGGCTTTCTATGGCTACACCTTC. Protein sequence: CASIGQGAFYGYTF.